A selection of T cell receptor beta chains follows, all from one sample in a study of metastatic and nonmetastatic thyroid tumors. MiXCR re-clonotyped the PCR reads for TCRdb. The sample yields about 16,000 clones, 30% to 35% seen once. Sequencing used blood. The origin of the receptors is a female donor with papillary thyroid cancer or a benign thyroid nodule (not recorded which). Some clones in this sample may be carry-over from other donors' samples. Each CDR3 is given with its conserved first and last residue. Each record gives: J gene, clone size, D gene, V gene, CDR3 DNA, CDR3 protein. A D gene is named only where the DNA matches it firmly. Rows give clone size only sometimes, using once, few, many, or a class for an expanded clone.

j_call: TRBJ2-2; clone_size: few; d_call: .; v_call: TRBV10-1; cdr3_nt: TGCGCCAGCAGTGAGTCGGGCGGAACCGGGGAGCTGTTTTTT; cdr3_aa: CASSESGGTGELFF
j_call: TRBJ2-2; clone_size: .; d_call: TRBD2; v_call: TRBV4-1; cdr3_nt: TGCGCCAGCAGCCAAGATTTAATAGCGGGGGGGACCCCCGGGGAGCTGTTTTTT; cdr3_aa: CASSQDLIAGGTPGELFF
j_call: TRBJ1-6; clone_size: medium-sized; d_call: TRBD1; v_call: TRBV10-3; cdr3_nt: TGTGCCATCAGTGAGTCCCAGCAGGGGGGAAATAATTCACCCCTCCACTTT; cdr3_aa: CAISESQQGGNNSPLHF
j_call: TRBJ1-6; clone_size: medium-sized; d_call: .; v_call: TRBV7-2; cdr3_nt: TGTGCCAGCAGTACGGCGAATTCACCCCTCCACTTT; cdr3_aa: CASSTANSPLHF
j_call: TRBJ1-6; clone_size: .; d_call: TRBD1; v_call: TRBV19; cdr3_nt: TGTGCCAGTAGTTCCAGCCGACAGGGTGGGCTGAATAATTCACCCCTCCACTTT; cdr3_aa: CASSSSRQGGLNNSPLHF
j_call: TRBJ2-6; clone_size: medium-sized; d_call: .; v_call: TRBV19; cdr3_nt: TGTGCCAGTAGTTCTACAGGGTACGGGGCCAACGTCCTGACTTTC; cdr3_aa: CASSSTGYGANVLTF
j_call: TRBJ2-7; clone_size: medium-sized; d_call: TRBD2; v_call: TRBV4-2; cdr3_nt: TGTGCCAGCAGCCAAGGTCTAGCGGACTCCTACGAGCAGTACTTC; cdr3_aa: CASSQGLADSYEQYF
j_call: TRBJ2-7; clone_size: medium-sized; d_call: .; v_call: TRBV2; cdr3_nt: TGTGCCAGCAGTGGTTTCAGAACCTACGGGCAGTACTTC; cdr3_aa: CASSGFRTYGQYF
j_call: TRBJ2-5; clone_size: many; d_call: .; v_call: TRBV15; cdr3_nt: TGTGCCACCAGCATCAGGGGCCAAGAGACCCAGTACTTC; cdr3_aa: CATSIRGQETQYF
j_call: TRBJ2-7; clone_size: medium-sized; d_call: .; v_call: TRBV6-1; cdr3_nt: TGTGCCAGCAGTGAAGGGGGGGAAAGTCGCGAGCAGTACTTC; cdr3_aa: CASSEGGESREQYF